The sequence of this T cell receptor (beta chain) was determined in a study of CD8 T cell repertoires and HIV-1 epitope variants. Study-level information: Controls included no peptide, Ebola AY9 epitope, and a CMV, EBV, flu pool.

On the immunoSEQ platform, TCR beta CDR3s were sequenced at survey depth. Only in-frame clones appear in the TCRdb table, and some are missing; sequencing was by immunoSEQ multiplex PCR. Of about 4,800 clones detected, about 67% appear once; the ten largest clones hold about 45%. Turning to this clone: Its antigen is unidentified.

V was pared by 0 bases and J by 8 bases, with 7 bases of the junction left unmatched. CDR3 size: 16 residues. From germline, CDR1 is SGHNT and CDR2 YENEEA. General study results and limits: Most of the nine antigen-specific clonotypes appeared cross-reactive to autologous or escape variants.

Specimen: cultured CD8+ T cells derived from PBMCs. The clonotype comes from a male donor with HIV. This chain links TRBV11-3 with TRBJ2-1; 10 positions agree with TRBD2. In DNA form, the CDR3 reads TGTGCCAGCAGCTTAGATTCCCTGACTAGCGGGCATGAGCAGTTCTTC. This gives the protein CASSLDSLTSGHEQFF.